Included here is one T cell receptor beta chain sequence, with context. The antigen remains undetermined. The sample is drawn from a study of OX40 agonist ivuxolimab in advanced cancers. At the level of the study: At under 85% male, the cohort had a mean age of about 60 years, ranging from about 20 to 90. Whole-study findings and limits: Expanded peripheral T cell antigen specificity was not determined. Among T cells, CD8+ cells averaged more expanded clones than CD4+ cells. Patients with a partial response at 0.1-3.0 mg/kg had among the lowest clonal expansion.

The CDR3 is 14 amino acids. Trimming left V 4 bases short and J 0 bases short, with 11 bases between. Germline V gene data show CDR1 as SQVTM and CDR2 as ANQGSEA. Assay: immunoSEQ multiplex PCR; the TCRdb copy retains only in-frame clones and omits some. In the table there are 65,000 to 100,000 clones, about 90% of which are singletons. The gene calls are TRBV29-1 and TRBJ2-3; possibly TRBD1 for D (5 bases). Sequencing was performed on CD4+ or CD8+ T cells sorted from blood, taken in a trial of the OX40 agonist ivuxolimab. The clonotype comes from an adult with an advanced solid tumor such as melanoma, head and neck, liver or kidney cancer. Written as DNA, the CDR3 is TGCAGCGTTGCCAGGGCTCCTAGCACAGATACGCAGTATTTT. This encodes CSVARAPSTDTQYF.